This entry describes one TCR beta chain. No antigen is known for it. Base qualities are not provided; no much larger clone lies one nucleotide away. Libraries were constructed by the immunoSEQ multiplex PCR assay. TCR beta CDR3 sequencing was performed on DNA from the cultured, isolated CD4+ T cells. Concerning the study's data processing: Non-productive TCR sequences were removed and reads were trimmed to the CDR3 region, keeping CDR3s of at least 7 amino acids. Antigen-specific clonotypes were identified using the MANAFEST web app by comparison of expansion in peptide wells against reference cultures. Positive clones required FDR<0.05 expansion versus reference and all other wells, odds ratio above 5, and frequency above 0.1% in two replicate wells. Clonotypes significantly expanded in SARS-CoV-2 spike wells and in at least one common cold coronavirus spike condition were defined as cross-reactive. Levenshtein distance calculated with the stringdist R package was used to assess CDR3 similarity, and unrooted trees were constructed with ape in R 3.6.1. TCRdb's version of the immuneACCESS table is confined to in-frame rearrangements and falls short of the full clone set. An unresolved V gene accounts for under half of the shortfall where checked; the remainder is of unknown origin. The V and J calls and the clone size are those of that table, but D and trimming were determined from the DNA. The sample records 50,000 or so clones, about four fifths of which are singletons. In total, the top ten clones hold 5% to 6.5% of the sample.

Taken from cysteine to phenylalanine, the CDR3 has 15 residues. Of all the DNA, just the CDR3 is kept, 45 bases in frame from base 1. Relative to germline, V is missing 3 bases and J is missing 5 bases, with 2 bases of the junction outside any gene match. The germline V gene gives CDR1 as SGHRS and CDR2 as YFSETQ. This entry is derived from a study of vaccination effects on CD4 cells after COVID-19 (dated 2022 in TCRdb). Turning to the overall study: Each participant got two doses of an mRNA SARS-CoV-2 vaccine, either BNT162b2 or mRNA-1273. Cultures from other donors in the study were sequenced using the Oncomine TCR Beta short-read assay on an Illumina iSeq 100. Altogether, 10 COVID-19 convalescent patients and a few SARS-CoV-2-naive healthy vaccine recipients made up the full study. The study compared SARS-CoV-2 spike-specific CD4+ TCR repertoires before and after mRNA vaccination in COVID-19 convalescent patients and infection-naive vaccine recipients. Overall results and qualifications from the work: Marked clonal contraction was observed in both infection-induced and vaccine-induced clones at late post-vaccination timepoints, consistent with waning T cell responses. In healthy vaccine recipients, vaccine-induced clones were almost all SARS-CoV-2 mono-reactive, with only 1 of 255 cross-reactive with common cold coronaviruses. Only a small number of convalescent patients were included, and no early post-infection timepoints were available, which limited the study.

In the ViraFEST assay, PBMC were stimulated with viral peptide pools, and TCR sequencing was then used to find antigen-specific CD4+ T cell clonotypes based on their expansion. After less than eleven days of culture, CD4+ T cells were isolated with the EasySep CD4+ T cell isolation kit. Negative nucleocapsid antibody results before and after vaccination confirmed that the healthy vaccine recipients had no prior SARS-CoV-2 infection. Each well held roughly 2 million PBMC cultured in IMDM containing roughly 5% human AB serum, roughly 9.6 IU/ml IL-2 and gentamicin, along with around 11 ug/ml peptides. On days 3 and 7, half of the culture medium was replaced with fresh IL-2-containing medium. Unless otherwise noted, each peptide stimulation condition was cultured in triplicate wells. PBMC were separated from whole blood using Ficoll-Paque Plus gradient centrifugation and were then either cryopreserved at -140C or used fresh. The spike proteins of SARS-CoV-2 and of the common cold coronaviruses HCoV-NL63, HCoV-OC43 and HCoV-229E were spanned by overlapping peptide pools. Genomic DNA was extracted from cultured CD4+ T cells with the QIAamp micro DNA kit.

The origin of this receptor is a human donor who received a COVID-19 vaccine. The sequence joins TRBV5-1 to TRBJ2-1; TRBD2 lines up with 13 middle nucleotides. This material consisted of CD4+ T cells from PBMCs cultured with HCoV-OC43 spike peptides, taken before COVID-19 vaccination. The cell subset or site label corresponds to: HCoV-OC43 spike overlapping peptide pool stimulation. The bases are TGCGCCAGCAGCTCGACTAGCGGGGGGCACAATGAGCAGTTCTTC. Translated, this gives CASSSTSGGHNEQFF.